Shown below are 3 T cell receptor beta chains from a single sample sequenced in a study of T cells in Graves' hyperthyroidism and ophthalmopathy. The source material, RNA transcripts, was used to amplify TCR beta CDR3 regions. In the first-round RT-PCR of the TCR CDR3, the HTBI primer set was used. TCRdb recomputed calls from the multiplex PCR reads with MiXCR, one row per CDR3 protein. Of 500,000 to 600,000 distinct CDR3 sequences listed, 15% to 20% are singletons. The sequencing input was blood. Receptors originate from a man in his forties with Graves' ophthalmopathy.

At least ten counts were recorded for this clonotype. The chain links TRBV2 to TRBJ2-7; 8 bases line up with TRBD1. V shed 5 bases and J 3 bases; nucleotides not matched to a gene: 6. The V gene's germline CDR1 is SNHLY and CDR2 FYNNEI. The CDR3 length is 14 residues. CDR3 in DNA: TGTGCCAGCAGTCGACAGGGGAGCGGCTACGAGCAGTACTTC. Protein product: CASSRQGSGYEQYF.

This clonotype has more than one count but fewer than ten. For the CDR3, the DNA is TGCGCCAGCAGCTTGGGGCAGGGGGGCGGCGAGCAGTACTTC. Translated, it gives CASSLGQGGGEQYF. This chain links TRBV5-1 with TRBJ2-7; D is possibly TRBD1 (7 bases). Between the trimmed V and J ends, which lost 0 bases and 6 bases, there was a span of 13 bases. Germline loops: CDR1 SGHRS, CDR2 YFSETQ. The CDR3 extends over 14 amino acids.

As regards this clonotype: This may be a read error: a much more frequent sequence differs by one nucleotide. The chain is built from TRBV11-1 and TRBJ1-2; 7 bases map to TRBD1. CDR1 is SGHAT and CDR2 is FQDESV in the germline V gene (reference sequence). The CDR3 sequence is 13 residues long. V lost 3 bases, J lost 3 bases, and 1 base stayed unmatched. Here the CDR3 reads CASSFTGDYGYTF. DNA of the CDR3: TGTGCCAGCAGCTTCACAGGGGACTATGGCTACACCTTC.